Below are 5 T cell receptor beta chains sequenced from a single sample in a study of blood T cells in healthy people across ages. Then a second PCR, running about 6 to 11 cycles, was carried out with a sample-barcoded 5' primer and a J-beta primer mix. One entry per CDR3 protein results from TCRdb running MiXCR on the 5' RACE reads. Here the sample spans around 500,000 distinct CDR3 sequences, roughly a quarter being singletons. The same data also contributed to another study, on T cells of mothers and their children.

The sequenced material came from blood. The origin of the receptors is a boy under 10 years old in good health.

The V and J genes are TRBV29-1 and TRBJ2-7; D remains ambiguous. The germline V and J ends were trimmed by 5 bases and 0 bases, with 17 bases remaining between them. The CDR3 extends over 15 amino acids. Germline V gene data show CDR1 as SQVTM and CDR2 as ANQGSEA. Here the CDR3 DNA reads TGCAGCGTTTCGGCAGCCCTCCTCAGCTCCTACGAGCAGTACTTC. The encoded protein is CSVSAALLSSYEQYF.

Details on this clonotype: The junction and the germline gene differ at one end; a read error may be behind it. In DNA form, the CDR3 reads TGTGCCAGCAGGCCGGGCTCTACTAATGAAAAACTGGTTTTT. Translation: CASRPGSTNEKLVF. The gene calls are TRBV2 and TRBJ1-4; D call uncertain. Germline loops: CDR1 SNHLY, CDR2 FYNNEI. This CDR3 region has 14 residues.

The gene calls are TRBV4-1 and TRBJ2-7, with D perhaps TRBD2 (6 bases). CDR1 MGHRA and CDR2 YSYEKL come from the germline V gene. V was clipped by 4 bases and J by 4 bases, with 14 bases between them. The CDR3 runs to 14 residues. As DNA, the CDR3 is TGCGCCAGCAGCCCTACCCCGGCGGGGTACGAGCAGTACTTC. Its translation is CASSPTPAGYEQYF.

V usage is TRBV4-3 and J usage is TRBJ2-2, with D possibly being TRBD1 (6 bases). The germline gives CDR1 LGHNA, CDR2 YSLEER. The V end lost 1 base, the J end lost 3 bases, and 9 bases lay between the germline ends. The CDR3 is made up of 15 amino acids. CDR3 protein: CASSQGDTDTGELFF. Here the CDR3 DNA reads TGCGCCAGCAGCCAAGGGGACACGGACACCGGGGAGCTGTTTTTT.

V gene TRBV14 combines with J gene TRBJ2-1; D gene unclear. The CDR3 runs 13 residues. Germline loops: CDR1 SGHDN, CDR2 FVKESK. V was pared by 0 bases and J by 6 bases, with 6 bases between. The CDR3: CASSQDDCNEQFF. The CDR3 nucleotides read TGTGCCAGCAGCCAAGATGACTGCAATGAGCAGTTCTTC.